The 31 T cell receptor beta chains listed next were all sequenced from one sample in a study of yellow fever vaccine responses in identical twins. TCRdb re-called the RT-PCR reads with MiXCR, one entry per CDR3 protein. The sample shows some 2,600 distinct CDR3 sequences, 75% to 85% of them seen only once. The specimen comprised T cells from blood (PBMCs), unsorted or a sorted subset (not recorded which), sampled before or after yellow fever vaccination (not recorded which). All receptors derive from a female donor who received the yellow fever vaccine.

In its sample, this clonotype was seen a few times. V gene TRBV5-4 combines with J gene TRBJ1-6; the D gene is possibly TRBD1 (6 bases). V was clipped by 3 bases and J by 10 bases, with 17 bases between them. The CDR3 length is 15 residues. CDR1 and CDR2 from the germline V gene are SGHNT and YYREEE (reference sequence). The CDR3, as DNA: TGTGCCAGCAGCTACGGGACCTACCAGGGGTCACCCCTCCACTTT. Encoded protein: CASSYGTYQGSPLHF.

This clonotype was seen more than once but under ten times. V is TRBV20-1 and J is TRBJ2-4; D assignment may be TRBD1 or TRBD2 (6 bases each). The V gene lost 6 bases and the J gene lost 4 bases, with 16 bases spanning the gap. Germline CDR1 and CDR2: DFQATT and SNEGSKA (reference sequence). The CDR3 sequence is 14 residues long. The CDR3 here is CSATGGRGKNIQYF. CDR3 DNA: TGCAGTGCAACCGGGGGCAGGGGTAAAAACATTCAGTACTTC.

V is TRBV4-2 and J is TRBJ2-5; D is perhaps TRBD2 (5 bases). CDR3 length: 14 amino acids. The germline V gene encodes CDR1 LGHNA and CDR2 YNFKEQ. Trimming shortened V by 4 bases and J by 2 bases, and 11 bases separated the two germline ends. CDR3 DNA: TGTGCCAGCAGCCCAACCGGGAAACAAGAGACCCAGTACTTC. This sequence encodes CASSPTGKQETQYF.

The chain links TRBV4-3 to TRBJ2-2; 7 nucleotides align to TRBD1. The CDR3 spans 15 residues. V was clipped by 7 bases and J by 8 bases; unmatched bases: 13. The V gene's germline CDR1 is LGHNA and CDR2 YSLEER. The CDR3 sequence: CASTPGTAGAGELFF. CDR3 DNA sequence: TGCGCCAGCACCCCTGGGACAGCAGGGGCTGGGGAGCTGTTTTTT.

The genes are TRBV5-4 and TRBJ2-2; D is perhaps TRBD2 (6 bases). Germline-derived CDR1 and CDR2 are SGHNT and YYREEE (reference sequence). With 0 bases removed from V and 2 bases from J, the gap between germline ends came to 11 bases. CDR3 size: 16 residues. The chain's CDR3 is CASSLGSGANTGELFF. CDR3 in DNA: TGTGCCAGCAGCTTGGGTAGCGGAGCCAACACCGGGGAGCTGTTTTTT.

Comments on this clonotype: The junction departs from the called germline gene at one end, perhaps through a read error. This CDR3 reads CASSLSSGITYNEQFF. The CDR3, as DNA: TGTGCTAGCAGCTTATCTAGCGGGATTACCTACAATGAGCAGTTCTTC. The genes are TRBV7-6 and TRBJ2-1; 9 positions match TRBD2. Germline CDR1 and CDR2: SGHVS and FNYEAQ. The CDR3 has 16 amino acids. Complete variable domain (other parts from reference TRBV7-6 and TRBJ2-1): GAGVSQSPRYKVTKRGQDVALRCDPISGHVSLYWYRQALGQGPEFLTYFNYEAQQDKSGLPNDRFSAERPEGSISTLTIQRTEQRDSAMYRCASSLSSGITYNEQFFGPGTRLTVL.

CDR3 residues: CASSPGTFSYNEQFF. The CDR3 coding sequence is TGTGCCAGCAGCCCTGGGACCTTCTCCTACAATGAGCAGTTCTTC. The rearrangement links TRBV5-5 to TRBJ2-1, with D perhaps given as TRBD1 or TRBD2 (5 bases each). This CDR3 comprises 15 residues. The ends were cut back, 4 bases at V and 0 bases at J, with 11 bases in the middle. Germline V CDR1 and CDR2: SGHKS, YYEKEE (reference sequence).

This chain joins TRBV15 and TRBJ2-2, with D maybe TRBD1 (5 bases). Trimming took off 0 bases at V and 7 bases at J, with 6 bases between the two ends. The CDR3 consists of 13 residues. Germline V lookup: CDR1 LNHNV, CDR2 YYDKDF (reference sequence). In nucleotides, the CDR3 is TGTGCCACCAGCAGAGACAGGGTCGGGGAGCTGTTTTTT. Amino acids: CATSRDRVGELFF.

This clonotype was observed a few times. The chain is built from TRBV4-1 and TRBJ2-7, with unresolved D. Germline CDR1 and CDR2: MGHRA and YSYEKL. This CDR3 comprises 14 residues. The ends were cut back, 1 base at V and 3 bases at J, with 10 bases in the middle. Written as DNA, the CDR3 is TGCGCCAGCAGCCAAGTTGGAGCTGGCTACGAGCAGTACTTC. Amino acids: CASSQVGAGYEQYF.

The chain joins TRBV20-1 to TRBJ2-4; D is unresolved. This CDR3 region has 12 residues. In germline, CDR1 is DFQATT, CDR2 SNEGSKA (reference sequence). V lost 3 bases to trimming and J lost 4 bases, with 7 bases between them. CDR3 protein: CSASTGKNIQYF. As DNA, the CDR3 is TGCAGTGCTAGTACCGGTAAAAACATTCAGTACTTC.

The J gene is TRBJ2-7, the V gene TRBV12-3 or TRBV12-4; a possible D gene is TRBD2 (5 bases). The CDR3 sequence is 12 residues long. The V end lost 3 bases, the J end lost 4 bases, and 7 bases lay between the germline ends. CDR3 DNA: TGTGCCAGCAGTTTTTCGGGGTACGAGCAGTACTTC. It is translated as CASSFSGYEQYF.

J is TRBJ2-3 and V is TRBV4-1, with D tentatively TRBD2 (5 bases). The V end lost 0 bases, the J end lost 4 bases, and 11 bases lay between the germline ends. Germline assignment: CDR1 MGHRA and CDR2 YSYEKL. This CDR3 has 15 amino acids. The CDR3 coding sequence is TGCGCCAGCAGCCAAGATGGCAGAGGGTCAGATACGCAGTATTTT. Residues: CASSQDGRGSDTQYF.

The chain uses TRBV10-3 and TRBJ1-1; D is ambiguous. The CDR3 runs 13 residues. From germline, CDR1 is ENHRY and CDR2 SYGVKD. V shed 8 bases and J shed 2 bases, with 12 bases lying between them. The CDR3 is CAIRVVQNTEAFF. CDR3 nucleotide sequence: TGTGCCATCCGCGTGGTTCAAAACACTGAAGCTTTCTTT.

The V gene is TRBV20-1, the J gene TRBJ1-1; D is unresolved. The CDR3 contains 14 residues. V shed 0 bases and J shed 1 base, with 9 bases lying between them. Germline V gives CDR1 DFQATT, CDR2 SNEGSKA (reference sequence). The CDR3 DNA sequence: TGCAGTGCTAGAGATCAACGGAAGAACACTGAAGCTTTCTTT. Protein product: CSARDQRKNTEAFF.

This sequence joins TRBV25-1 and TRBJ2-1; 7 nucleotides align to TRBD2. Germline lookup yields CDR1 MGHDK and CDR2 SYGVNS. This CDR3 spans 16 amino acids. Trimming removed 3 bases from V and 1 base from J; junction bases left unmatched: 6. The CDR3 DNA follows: TGTGCCAGCAGTGATGAGGGCGGGGGATCCTACAATGAGCAGTTCTTC. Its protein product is CASSDEGGGSYNEQFF.

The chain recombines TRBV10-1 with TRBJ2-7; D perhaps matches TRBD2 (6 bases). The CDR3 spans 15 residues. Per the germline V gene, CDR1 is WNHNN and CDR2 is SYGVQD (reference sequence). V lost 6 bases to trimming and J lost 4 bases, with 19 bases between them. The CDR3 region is CASRGARGVRYEQYF. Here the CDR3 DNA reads TGCGCCAGCAGGGGAGCTCGCGGGGTGCGGTACGAGCAGTACTTC.

The CDR3 loop is CASSQGTFYEQYF. For the CDR3, the DNA is TGCGCCAGCAGCCAAGGGACCTTCTACGAGCAGTACTTC. The chain employs TRBV4-1 and TRBJ2-7; D not certain. Germline CDR1 and CDR2: MGHRA and YSYEKL. Trimming removed 1 base at V and 3 bases at J, with 7 bases between. The CDR3 totals 13 residues.

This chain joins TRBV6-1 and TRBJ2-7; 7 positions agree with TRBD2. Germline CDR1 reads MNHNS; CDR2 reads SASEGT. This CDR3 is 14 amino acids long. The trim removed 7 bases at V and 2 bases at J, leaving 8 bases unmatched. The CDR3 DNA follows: TGTGCCAGCAAGATGGCTAGCGGCACCTACGAGCAGTACTTC. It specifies CASKMASGTYEQYF.

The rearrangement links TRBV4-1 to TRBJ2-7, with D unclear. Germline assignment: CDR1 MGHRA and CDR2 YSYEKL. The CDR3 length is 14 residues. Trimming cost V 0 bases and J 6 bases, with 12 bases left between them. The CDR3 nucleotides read TGCGCCAGCAGCCAAGATTGGCTCCTGGGCGAGCAGTACTTC. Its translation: CASSQDWLLGEQYF.

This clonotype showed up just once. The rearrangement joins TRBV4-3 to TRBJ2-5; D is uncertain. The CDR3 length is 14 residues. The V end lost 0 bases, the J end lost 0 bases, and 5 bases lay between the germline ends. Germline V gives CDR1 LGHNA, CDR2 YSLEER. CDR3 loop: CASSQDPNQETQYF. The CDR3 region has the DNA TGCGCCAGCAGCCAAGACCCCAACCAAGAGACCCAGTACTTC.

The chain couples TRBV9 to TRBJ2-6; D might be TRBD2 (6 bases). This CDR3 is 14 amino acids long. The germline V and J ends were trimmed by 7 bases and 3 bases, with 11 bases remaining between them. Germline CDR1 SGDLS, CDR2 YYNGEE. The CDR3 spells CASGGRSGANVLTF. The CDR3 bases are TGTGCCAGCGGGGGGAGAAGTGGGGCCAACGTCCTGACTTTC.

In DNA, the CDR3 is TGTGCCAGCAACCTATGGGGAGCGGCTAGCACAGATACGCAGTATTTT. It codes for CASNLWGAASTDTQYF. The chain employs TRBV11-3 and TRBJ2-3, with TRBD2 as a possible D gene (5 bases). Germline-derived CDR1 and CDR2 are SGHNT and YENEEA. Deletions cut 7 bases from V and 0 bases from J, with 17 bases between. The CDR3 totals 16 residues.

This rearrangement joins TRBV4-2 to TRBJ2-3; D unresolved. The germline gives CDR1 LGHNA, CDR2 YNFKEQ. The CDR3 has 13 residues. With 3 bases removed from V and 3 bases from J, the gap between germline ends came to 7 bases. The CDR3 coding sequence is TGTGCCAGCAGCCAGGGAAGAACAGATACGCAGTATTTT. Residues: CASSQGRTDTQYF.

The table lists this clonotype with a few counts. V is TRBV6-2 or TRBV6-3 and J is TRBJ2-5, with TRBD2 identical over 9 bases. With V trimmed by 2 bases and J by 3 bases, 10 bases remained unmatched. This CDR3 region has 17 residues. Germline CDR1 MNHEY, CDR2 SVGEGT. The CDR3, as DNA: TGTGCCAGCAGTTACAAAATTCAGGCGGGGGGGAAAGAGACCCAGTACTTC. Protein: CASSYKIQAGGKETQYF.

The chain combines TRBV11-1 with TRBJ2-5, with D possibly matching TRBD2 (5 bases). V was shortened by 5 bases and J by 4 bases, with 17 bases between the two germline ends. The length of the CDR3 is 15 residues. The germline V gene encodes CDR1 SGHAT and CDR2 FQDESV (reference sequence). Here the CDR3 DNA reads TGTGCCAGCAGCAGGACTCAAGGATTCGTAGAGACCCAGTACTTC. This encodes CASSRTQGFVETQYF.

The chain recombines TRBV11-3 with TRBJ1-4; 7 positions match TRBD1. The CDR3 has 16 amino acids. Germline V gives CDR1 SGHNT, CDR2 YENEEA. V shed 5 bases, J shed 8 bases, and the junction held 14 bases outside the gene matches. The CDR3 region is CASSPSPHRGDEKLFF. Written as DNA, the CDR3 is TGTGCCAGCAGCCCTTCCCCCCACAGGGGTGACGAAAAACTGTTTTTT.

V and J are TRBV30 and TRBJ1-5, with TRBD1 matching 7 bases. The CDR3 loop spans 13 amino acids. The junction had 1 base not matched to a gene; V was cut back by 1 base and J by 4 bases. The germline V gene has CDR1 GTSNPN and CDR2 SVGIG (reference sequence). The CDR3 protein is CAWSGQGNQPQHF. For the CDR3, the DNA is TGTGCCTGGAGTGGACAGGGAAATCAGCCCCAGCATTTT.

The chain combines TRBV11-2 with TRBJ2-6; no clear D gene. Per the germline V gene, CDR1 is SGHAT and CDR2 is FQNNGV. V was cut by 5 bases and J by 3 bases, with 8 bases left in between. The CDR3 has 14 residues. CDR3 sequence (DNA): TGTGCCAGCAGCCGTACGCATGGGGCCAACGTCCTGACTTTC. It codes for CASSRTHGANVLTF.

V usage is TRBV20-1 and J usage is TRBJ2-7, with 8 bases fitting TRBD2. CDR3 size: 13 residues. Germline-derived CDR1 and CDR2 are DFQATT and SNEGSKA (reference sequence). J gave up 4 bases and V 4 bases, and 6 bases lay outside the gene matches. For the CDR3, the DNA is TGCAGTGCTAACTGGGAGCGGGAGTACGAGCAGTACTTC. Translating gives CSANWEREYEQYF.

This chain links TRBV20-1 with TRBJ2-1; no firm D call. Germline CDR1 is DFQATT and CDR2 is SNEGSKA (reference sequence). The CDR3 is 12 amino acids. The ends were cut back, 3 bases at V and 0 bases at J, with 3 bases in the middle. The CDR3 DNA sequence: TGCAGTGCTAGGGTCTCCTACAATGAGCAGTTCTTC. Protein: CSARVSYNEQFF.

The CDR3 region has the DNA TGTGCCACCAGCAGAGGGTCCCAGGGTGATGTGGAGACCCAGTACTTC. Encoded protein: CATSRGSQGDVETQYF. The J gene is TRBJ2-5, the V gene TRBV15, with D perhaps TRBD1 (5 bases). The CDR3 spans 16 residues. Trimming took off 1 base at V and 5 bases at J, with 17 bases between the two ends. Germline CDR1 and CDR2: LNHNV and YYDKDF (reference sequence). Full variable domain (rest looked up from reference TRBV15 and TRBJ2-5): DAMVIQNPRYQVTQFGKPVTLSCSQTLNHNVMYWYQQKSSQAPKLLFHYYDKDFNNEADTPDNFQSRRPNTSFCFLDIRSPGLGDTAMYLCATSRGSQGDVETQYFGPGTRLLVL.